A selection of T cell receptor beta chains follows, all from one sample in a study of regulatory T cells in long-lasting Graves disease. One entry per CDR3 protein, called by TCRdb with MiXCR from the multiplex PCR reads. The sample lists under 250,000 distinct CDR3 sequences; around 20% were seen once. The same sample was also studied in work on T cells in Graves' hyperthyroidism and ophthalmopathy.

The sample was peripheral blood mononuclear cells (PBMCs), taken at new diagnosis, from a patient treated with antithyroid drugs. These receptors were obtained from a young woman with Graves disease. The conserved cysteine and the conserved F or W are not part of the CDR3 here. The D gene is left open where the match is weak.

D: -
length: 11
J: TRBJ1-2
V: TRBV30
CDR3: AWSVGAGFGYT

D: -
length: 10
J: TRBJ2-7
V: TRBV2
CDR3: ASSAVSYEQY

D: TRBD2
length: 12
J: TRBJ2-7
V: TRBV20-1
CDR3: SAREIAVGYHQY

D: -
length: 14
J: TRBJ2-3
V: TRBV4-1
CDR3: ASSQETGINTDTQY

D: TRBD2
length: 13
J: TRBJ2-3
V: TRBV18
CDR3: ASSPRRGGTDTQY

D: -
length: 15
J: TRBJ2-1
V: TRBV9
CDR3: ASSVSAGSSSYNEQF

D: -
length: 11
J: TRBJ2-1
V: TRBV2
CDR3: ASSAEQRSEQF

D: -
length: 10
J: TRBJ1-6
V: TRBV30
CDR3: AWDRINSPLH

D: -
length: 12
J: TRBJ1-6
V: TRBV9
CDR3: ASSVRAVNSPLH

D: TRBD1
length: 13
J: TRBJ2-7
V: TRBV7-9
CDR3: ASSFTGTGGYEQY

D: TRBD1
length: 13
J: TRBJ2-2
V: TRBV2
CDR3: ASGLQGKRTGELF

D: TRBD1
length: 17
J: TRBJ1-2
V: TRBV10-3
CDR3: AISESTRSGGGPNYGYT

D: TRBD2
length: 12
J: TRBJ2-5
V: TRBV20-1
CDR3: SARDLSGGETQY

D: -
length: 13
J: TRBJ2-7
V: TRBV3-1
CDR3: ASSQFSIGSYEQY

D: TRBD1
length: 14
J: TRBJ1-5
V: TRBV11-2
CDR3: ASSPGQGARNQPQH

D: -
length: 11
J: TRBJ2-5
V: TRBV9
CDR3: ASSVGNQETQY

D: -
length: 14
J: TRBJ2-3
V: TRBV3-1
CDR3: ASSQEVGRRTDTQY

D: TRBD1
length: 11
J: TRBJ1-1
V: TRBV20-1
CDR3: SASGQGPTEAF

D: -
length: 11
J: TRBJ2-7
V: TRBV12-3/TRBV12-4
CDR3: ASSFSTKGEQY

D: -
length: 10
J: TRBJ2-2
V: TRBV11-2
CDR3: ASSLETGELF

D: -
length: 12
J: TRBJ1-1
V: TRBV4-2
CDR3: ASSQEEGNTEAF

D: -
length: 11
J: TRBJ2-1
V: TRBV19
CDR3: ASSLRVRDEQF

D: TRBD1
length: 13
J: TRBJ1-5
V: TRBV6-1
CDR3: ASSNAGTGNQPQH

D: TRBD1
length: 11
J: TRBJ2-7
V: TRBV30
CDR3: AGRDRGRYEQY

D: -
length: 15
J: TRBJ1-1
V: TRBV11-2
CDR3: ASSFLKPGHKNTEAF

D: TRBD1
length: 13
J: TRBJ1-4
V: TRBV12-5
CDR3: ASGLWTGWNEKLF

D: -
length: 10
J: TRBJ1-4
V: TRBV28
CDR3: ASSVRLGKLF

D: -
length: 13
J: TRBJ2-2
V: TRBV27
CDR3: ASSQRALDTGELF

D: -
length: 12
J: TRBJ1-2
V: TRBV19
CDR3: ASSAQTGNYGYT

D: -
length: 18
J: TRBJ1-4
V: TRBV7-9
CDR3: ASSLTRGPQKVGMSGKLF

D: -
length: 13
J: TRBJ2-1
V: TRBV28
CDR3: ASSFEGGGFDEQF

D: TRBD1
length: 15
J: TRBJ1-3
V: TRBV2
CDR3: ASSEDGEGAPGNTIY

D: -
length: 11
J: TRBJ1-2
V: TRBV2
CDR3: ASSPTNNYGYT

D: TRBD1
length: 11
J: TRBJ1-2
V: TRBV5-6
CDR3: ASSFTGQGGYT

D: TRBD2
length: 11
J: TRBJ2-1
V: TRBV24-1
CDR3: ATRREGYNEQF

D: TRBD1
length: 12
J: TRBJ1-2
V: TRBV19
CDR3: ASSTGGTVHGYT

D: -
length: 10
J: TRBJ1-6
V: TRBV13
CDR3: ASSRDHGPLH